This T cell receptor beta chain was recovered during a study of naive and memory T cell subsets (dated by TCRdb to between 2016 and 2019). For context, the study as a whole: Sorted naive and memory T cell subsets from peripheral blood were analyzed in the study using a UMI-based, open-source pipeline for TCR alpha and beta sequencing. The functional CMV T cell responses agreed completely with IgG serology results. RNA was DNase-treated and reverse transcribed with TCR constant-region primers, mostly using SuperScript III.

Library creation used UMI-ligation and nested PCR. An equimolar mix of two oligonucleotides covering both TRBC1 and TRBC2 was used as the beta constant-region primer. A single-stranded oligonucleotide carrying the SP2 primer and a 12-nucleotide UMI was ligated to the 3' end of the cDNA by T4 RNA ligase 1. Four rounds of PCR were used to amplify ligated cDNA, with nested alpha and beta constant-region primers being used together with the SP2 primer. Incubation of the ligation reaction lasted 20-24 hours at 16 degrees C. PCR2 was typically performed as a SYBR Green qPCR and was stopped at a predetermined threshold so that over-amplification was prevented. Agencourt AMPure XP magnetic beads were used for all purifications after the first. Libraries were quantified by Qubit and checked on a TapeStation, where a main peak was expected near 650 bp. The pooled libraries were sequenced on an Illumina MiSeq using v2 2x251 paired-end kits, which usually yielded about 0.9-2.1 million reads per sample. Each sample library was pooled at roughly 4 nM, and roughly 4.5-7.5% PhiX was included to improve cluster recognition. Under the source paper's analysis protocol: V and J genes were assigned to Demultiplexor-processed FASTQ reads by Decombinator through tag matching, with a single base-pair mismatch being allowed. UMIs were used by Collapsinator to correct both sequencing errors and frequency errors arising from PCR heterogeneity. TCRs were translated and CDR3s were extracted from the conserved cysteine to the FGXG phenylalanine by CDR3Translator, with non-productive sequences being flagged. Gini, Shannon entropy and inverse Simpson indices were computed after subsampling the repertoires to the same number of UMI-defined TCRs. Within the linear range, a power law was fitted by maximum likelihood to the distributions of clonotype abundance. For one naive CD8 sample, the pipeline and MIGEC produced similar UMI counts, unique TCR numbers and clonal distributions. One analysis removed from the naive repertoire any naive TCRs that were also present in any memory subset from the same donor. The repertoires were searched for roughly 7,900 CMV-associated CDR3 sequences that had been compiled from VDJdb and a published dataset. Using fastp trimming at Q25 and MiXCR clonotype assembly, TCRdb reanalyzed the public sequencing data and kept in-frame beta chains. Rows with one shared CDR3 protein collapse into an entry with the most common genes and DNA. These V and J calls originate from TCRdb's pipeline instead of the authors' own analysis. The table for this sample lists around 160,000 distinct CDR3 sequences; 17% of them were counted only once. The ten largest clones add up to 0.14% to 0.15% of the sample.

This clonotype turned up a few times. Its recognized antigen is unknown. No base quality values were provided; no much bigger clone lies one nucleotide off. CDR1 and CDR2 were assigned from the germline V gene (reference sequence) as DFQATT and SNEGSKA. V and J lose 1 base and 2 bases, and a span of 9 bases separates them. The CDR3 goes from the cysteine to the phenylalanine over 13 residues. Only CDR3 DNA remains: 39 bases, in frame from the first base. Study-wide conclusions, independent of this receptor: Each clonotype was defined as a single alpha or beta chain sequence rather than as a paired alpha/beta receptor. In both CD4 and CD8 cells, going from naive through CM, EM and EMRA, the Gini index went up while Shannon and inverse Simpson diversity went down. No ground truth was available to validate the repertoire findings for the naive and memory subsets. RNA-based TCR counts may be influenced by expression changes linked to T cell activation and differentiation. A few larger clonotypes were present in naive repertoires, especially CD8 naive repertoires, and these clonotypes were possibly memory cells re-expressing CD45RA. A power law was followed by TCR abundance, with an exponent that differed between naive and memory subsets but was consistent across the three individuals. After error correction, only a single occurrence was seen for over 95% of naive TCR sequences, so much steeper abundance distributions were produced than in memory subsets.

Separate amplification of TCR alpha and beta chain libraries was performed from the second PCR step onward. To determine each donor's CMV status, fresh PBMCs were stimulated overnight with CMV viral lysate, and IFNgamma production from CD4+ T cells was then assessed. CD4 T cells were positively selected using Miltenyi beads, after which CD8 T cells were positively selected from the CD4-negative fraction. After staining for CD3, CD4, CD8, CD45RA, CD27 and a live/dead dye, cells were sorted on a BD Aria II into four subsets based on CD45RA and CD27. Blood was obtained from a few healthy volunteers, and the blood from each volunteer was fractionated into CD4 and CD8 T cells and subsequently into four differentiation subsets. Approximately 120 ml of peripheral blood was collected from each donor, and PBMC were isolated by Ficoll-Paque PLUS density-gradient centrifugation. The sorted cells were lysed in RLT buffer, after which RNA was extracted using a Qiagen RNeasy kit and kept at -80 degrees C.

What was sequenced was naive CD4+ T cells from blood. The sample's cell subset or site, from its label and the paper: naive T cells, CD45RA high CD27+. This receptor was identified in a human donor in good health. The chain is encoded by TRBV20-1 joined to TRBJ2-7; the D gene is perhaps TRBD1, on 5 matching bases. The CDR3 region has the sequence CSARGTSAYEQYF. At the DNA level, the sequence is TGCAGTGCTAGAGGGACATCGGCCTACGAGCAGTACTTC.